The rows below give T cell receptor beta chains drawn from one sample of a study of T cell responses to AZD1222 COVID-19 vaccine. Repertoires were generated with immunoSEQ multiplex PCR, while TCRdb's copy carries only in-frame clones and drops some. Of about 140,000 clones in the sample, approximately 93% were seen once. Sequences were derived from peripheral blood, sampled 28 days after the second AZD1222 dose. All receptors come from an adult who received the AZD1222 COVID-19 vaccine. The CDR3 runs from the conserved cysteine through the conserved F or W. Each record gives: V gene, J gene, clone size, CDR3 length, D gene, CDR3 protein, CDR3 DNA. D genes are given only for firm matches. Clone size, where shown, is once, few, many, or a class for clones that have expanded.

TRBV28	TRBJ2-3	.	16	TRBD2	CASSFQRDESTDTQYF	TGTGCCAGCAGTTTCCAGCGGGATGAGAGTACAGATACGCAGTATTTT
TRBV19	TRBJ2-6	.	16	.	CASTPRGYSGANVLTF	TGTGCCAGTACCCCCAGGGGATACTCTGGGGCCAACGTCCTGACTTTC
TRBV6-4	TRBJ1-6	once	13	.	CASADSYNSPLHF	TGTGCCAGCGCGGACAGCTATAATTCACCCCTCCACTTT
TRBV5-1	TRBJ1-1	few	13	TRBD1	CASSSTGGREAFF	TGCGCCAGCAGCTCCACAGGGGGCAGGGAAGCTTTCTTT
TRBV6-2/TRBV6-3	TRBJ2-7	.	16	.	CASSYSIRQKGNEQYF	TGTGCCAGCAGTTACTCGATTCGCCAAAAAGGCAACGAGCAGTACTTC
TRBV7-6	TRBJ1-2	.	13	.	CASSSGKSYGYTF	TGTGCCAGCAGCTCGGGGAAGAGCTATGGCTACACCTTC
TRBV4-1	TRBJ2-7	.	14	.	CASSQDTRGYEQYF	TGCGCCAGCAGCCAAGATACCCGGGGCTACGAGCAGTACTTC
TRBV2	TRBJ1-6	.	13	.	CASRGNLNSPLHF	TGTGCCAGCAGGGGAAACCTGAATTCACCCCTCCACTTT
TRBV5-1	TRBJ1-2	.	14	.	CASSFLNRDGGYTF	TGCGCCAGCAGCTTCCTCAACAGGGATGGTGGCTACACCTTC
TRBV2	TRBJ2-6	.	15	.	CASGAFSSGANVLTF	TGTGCCAGCGGGGCTTTTTCCTCTGGGGCCAACGTCCTGACTTTC
TRBV20-1	TRBJ1-1	.	13	.	CSASSGVVTEAFF	TGCAGTGCTAGTTCAGGGGTCGTCACTGAAGCTTTCTTT
TRBV9	TRBJ1-1	.	15	TRBD1	CASSVVDREGTEAFF	TGTGCCAGCAGCGTAGTGGACAGGGAAGGCACTGAAGCTTTCTTT
TRBV6-2/TRBV6-3	TRBJ1-3	.	13	.	CASSYRRGNTIYF	TGTGCCAGCAGTTACCGAAGAGGAAACACCATATATTTT
TRBV10-3	TRBJ1-1	.	16	TRBD1	CAISSPSTGGSREAFF	TGTGCCATCAGCTCACCGTCGACAGGGGGAAGTAGAGAAGCTTTCTTT
TRBV2	TRBJ2-5	.	15	.	CASNGAPGAEETQYF	TGTGCCAGCAATGGTGCCCCAGGGGCGGAGGAGACCCAGTACTTC
TRBV4-1	TRBJ1-5	.	14	TRBD1	CASSHRTGEQPQHF	TGCGCCAGCAGCCACCGGACAGGGGAACAGCCCCAGCATTTT
TRBV28	TRBJ1-2	.	12	.	CASSLTGGGYTF	TGTGCCAGCAGTCTGACAGGCGGTGGCTACACCTTC
TRBV4-2	TRBJ2-5	.	14	.	CASSQDLGGETQYF	TGTGCCAGCAGCCAAGATCTAGGGGGAGAGACCCAGTACTTC
TRBV10-3	TRBJ2-7	.	16	.	CAISESRQTRENEQYF	TGTGCCATCAGTGAGTCCCGACAGACCCGTGAGAATGAGCAGTACTTC
TRBV27	TRBJ1-1	.	14	.	CASSLSRRNTEAFF	TGTGCCAGCAGTTTATCGCGGAGGAACACTGAAGCTTTCTTT
TRBV28	TRBJ1-3	.	12	.	CASIGTRNTIYF	TGTGCCAGTATCGGGACGCGAAACACCATATATTTT
TRBV20-1	TRBJ2-7	.	13	TRBD2	CSASSLAGYEQYF	TGCAGTGCTAGTTCTCTAGCGGGTTACGAGCAGTACTTC
TRBV19	TRBJ2-5	.	16	.	CASSIVPGAYQETQYF	TGTGCCAGTAGTATAGTGCCGGGGGCGTACCAAGAGACCCAGTACTTC
TRBV7-2	TRBJ1-1	.	14	TRBD1	CASSSYRGQTEAFF	TGTGCCAGCAGCTCCTACAGGGGGCAAACTGAAGCTTTCTTT
TRBV5-5	TRBJ2-7	.	13	.	CASSLQQGSEQYF	TGTGCCAGCAGCTTACAACAGGGATCCGAGCAGTACTTC